Following are 8 T cell receptor beta chains from one sample sequenced in a study of post-analysis software for immune sequencing data. Study-wide findings and caveats: Relative to controls, patients had about 5 TRBV segments at higher frequency, with TRBV5-6, TRBV5-1 and TRBV20-1 among these.

No antigens are known for them. Tagging with unique molecular identifiers was a feature of the TCR beta cDNA libraries. TCRdb recomputed calls from the PCR reads with MiXCR, one row per CDR3 protein. Of a few hundred thousand distinct CDR3 sequences in the sample, 36% were seen once. Sequencing input: blood. Receptors originate from a girl aged 10-17 years with multiple sclerosis.

This chain joins TRBV5-1 and TRBJ1-1; a possible D gene is TRBD1 (5 bases). Germline CDR1 SGHRS, CDR2 YFSETQ. The CDR3 contains 14 residues. V was clipped by 4 bases and J by 5 bases, with 15 bases between them. This chain's CDR3 is CASSQGPGTTEAFF. CDR3 nucleotide sequence: TGCGCCAGCAGCCAGGGACCCGGGACTACTGAAGCTTTCTTT.

This clonotype was seen repeatedly, ten times or more. The J gene is TRBJ2-5, the V gene TRBV18; weak D call: TRBD1 (6 bases). The CDR3 length is 14 residues. V gave up 1 base and J gave up 2 bases, with 8 bases separating them. The germline CDR1 and CDR2 sequences are KGHSH and LQKENI. The CDR3 reads CASSPLGQQETQYF. CDR3 nucleotide sequence: TGTGCCAGCTCACCACTTGGACAGCAAGAGACCCAGTACTTC.

CDR3 region: CSVSSPTGNEQFF. CDR3 in DNA: TGCAGCGTCAGCTCCCCGACAGGGAATGAGCAGTTCTTC. The V gene is TRBV29-1, the J gene TRBJ2-1; 7 bases align to TRBD1. Germline V gene data show CDR1 as SQVTM and CDR2 as ANQGSEA. The V segment lost 6 bases and the J segment 7 bases; nucleotides outside the gene matches: 9. The CDR3 covers 13 residues.

A note on this clonotype: Compared with germline, one end of the junction differs, possibly owing to a read error. The chain recombines TRBV7-9 with TRBJ2-5; D may be TRBD2 (6 bases). Germline CDR1 is SEHNR and CDR2 is FQNEAQ (reference sequence). This CDR3 spans 15 amino acids. The CDR3 DNA is TGTGCCAGCAGTCGGATTCTCGGGAGTCAAGAGACCCAATACTTC. Its protein is CASSRILGSQETQYF.

The chain employs TRBV7-2 and TRBJ2-4; no definite D call. Looked up from germline, CDR1 is SGHTA and CDR2 is FQGNSA. V was clipped by 6 bases and J by 0 bases, with 9 bases between them. The CDR3 is 14 residues long. The CDR3 sequence: CASRPRAAKNIQYF. CDR3 DNA: TGTGCCAGCAGGCCTCGGGCAGCCAAAAACATTCAGTACTTC.

In the case of this clonotype: A much more abundant neighbour one base away suggests this may be a read error. The chain couples TRBV5-1 to TRBJ2-1; a weak D match, TRBD2 (7 bases). The DNA matches TRBJ2-7 better at its end, which makes the J call doubtful. CDR3 length: 14 amino acids. Germline assignment: CDR1 SGHRS and CDR2 YFSETQ. This CDR3 is CASTQRDTYNEQYF. The CDR3 nucleotides read TGCGCCAGCACCCAGCGGGACACTTACAATGAGCAGTACTTC.

This chain uses TRBV6-2 or TRBV6-3 with TRBJ2-1; 9 nucleotides align to TRBD1. Germline CDR1 reads MNHEY; CDR2 reads SVGEGT. The CDR3 length is 16 residues. Trimming at V came to 6 bases and at J to 6 bases, leaving 12 bases not matched to a gene. CDR3 nucleotides: TGTGCCAGCAGACGTCTCCGGGACAGGGATGGCAATGAGCAGTTCTTC. It encodes CASRRLRDRDGNEQFF.

This clonotype was found many times. In DNA, the CDR3 is TGTGCCAGCAGCTTATCCGGGACACAGAATTCACCCCTCCACTTT. Protein sequence: CASSLSGTQNSPLHF. V usage is TRBV7-8 and J usage is TRBJ1-6; TRBD1 is a possible D gene (6 bases). This CDR3 comprises 15 residues. Trimming pared 2 bases from V and 7 bases from J, leaving 12 bases between. The germline CDR1 and CDR2 sequences are SGHVS and FQNEAQ.